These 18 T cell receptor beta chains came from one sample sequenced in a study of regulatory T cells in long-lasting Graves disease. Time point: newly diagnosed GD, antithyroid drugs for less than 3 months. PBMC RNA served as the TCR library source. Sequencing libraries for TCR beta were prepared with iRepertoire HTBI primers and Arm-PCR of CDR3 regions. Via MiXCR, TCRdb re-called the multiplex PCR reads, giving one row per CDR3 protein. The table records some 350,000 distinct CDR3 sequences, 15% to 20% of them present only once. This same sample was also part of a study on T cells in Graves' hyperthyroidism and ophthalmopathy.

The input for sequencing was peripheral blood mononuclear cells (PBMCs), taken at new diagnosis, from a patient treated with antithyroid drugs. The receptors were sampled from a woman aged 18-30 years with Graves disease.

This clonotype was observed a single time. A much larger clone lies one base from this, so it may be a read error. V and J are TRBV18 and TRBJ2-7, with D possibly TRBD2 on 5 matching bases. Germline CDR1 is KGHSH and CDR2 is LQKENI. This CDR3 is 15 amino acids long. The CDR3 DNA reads TGTGCCAGCTCGGCCTGGGAGCACGGGGTCTACGAGCGGTACTTC. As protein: CASSAWEHGVYERYF.

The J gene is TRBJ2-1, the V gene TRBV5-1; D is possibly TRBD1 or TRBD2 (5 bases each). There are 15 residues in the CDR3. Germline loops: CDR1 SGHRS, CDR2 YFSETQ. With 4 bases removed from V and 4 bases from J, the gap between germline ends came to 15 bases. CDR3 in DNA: TGCGCCAGCAGCGACCGGGACGGTATTTACAATGAGCAGTTCTTC. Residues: CASSDRDGIYNEQFF. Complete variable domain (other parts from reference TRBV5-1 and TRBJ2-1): KAGVTQTPRYLIKTRGQQVTLSCSPISGHRSVSWYQQTPGQGLQFLFEYFSETQRNKGNFPGRFSGRQFSNSRSEMNVSTLELGDSALYLCASSDRDGIYNEQFFGPGTRLTVL.

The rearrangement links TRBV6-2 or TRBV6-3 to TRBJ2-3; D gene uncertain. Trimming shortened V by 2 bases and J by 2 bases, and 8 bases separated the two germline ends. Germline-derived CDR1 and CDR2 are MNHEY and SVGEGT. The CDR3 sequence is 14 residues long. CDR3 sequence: CASSYGSYTDTQYF. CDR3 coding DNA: TGTGCCAGCAGTTACGGCAGTTACACAGATACGCAGTATTTT.

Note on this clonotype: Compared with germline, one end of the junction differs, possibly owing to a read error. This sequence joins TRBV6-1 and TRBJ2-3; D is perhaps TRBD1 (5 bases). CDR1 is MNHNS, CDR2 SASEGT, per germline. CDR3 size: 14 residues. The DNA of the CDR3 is TGTGCCATCAGTGAGTCGGCAGGGCCAGATACGCAGTATTTT. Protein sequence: CAISESAGPDTQYF.

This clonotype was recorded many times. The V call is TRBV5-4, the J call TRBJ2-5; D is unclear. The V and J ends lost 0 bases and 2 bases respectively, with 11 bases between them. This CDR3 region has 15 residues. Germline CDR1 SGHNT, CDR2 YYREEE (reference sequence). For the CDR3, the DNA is TGTGCCAGCAGCTTGGACAGCAAGCGTCAAGAGACCCAGTACTTC. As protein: CASSLDSKRQETQYF.

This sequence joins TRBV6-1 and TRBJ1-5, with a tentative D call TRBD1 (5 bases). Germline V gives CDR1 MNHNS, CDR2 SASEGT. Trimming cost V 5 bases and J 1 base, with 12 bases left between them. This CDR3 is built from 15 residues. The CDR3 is CASSRDGASNQPQHF. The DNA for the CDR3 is TGTGCCAGCAGTCGGGACGGGGCAAGCAATCAGCCCCAGCATTTT.

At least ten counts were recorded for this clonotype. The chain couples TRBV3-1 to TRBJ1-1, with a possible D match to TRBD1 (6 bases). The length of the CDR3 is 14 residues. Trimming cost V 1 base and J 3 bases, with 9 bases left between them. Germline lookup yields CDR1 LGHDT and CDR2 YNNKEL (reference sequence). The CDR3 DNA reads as TGTGCCAGCAGCCAAGTTTCAGGGGACACTGAAGCTTTCTTT. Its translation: CASSQVSGDTEAFF. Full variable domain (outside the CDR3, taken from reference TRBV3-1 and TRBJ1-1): DTAVSQTPKYLVTQMGNDKSIKCEQNLGHDTMYWYKQDSKKFLKIMFSYNNKELIINETVPNRFSPKSPDKAHLNLHINSLELGDSAVYFCASSQVSGDTEAFFGQGTRLTVV.

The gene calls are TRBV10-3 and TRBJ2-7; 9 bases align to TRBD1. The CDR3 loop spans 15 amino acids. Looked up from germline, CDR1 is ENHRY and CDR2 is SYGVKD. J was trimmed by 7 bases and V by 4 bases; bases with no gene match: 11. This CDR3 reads CAISASGTGPGEQYF. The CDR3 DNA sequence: TGTGCCATCAGTGCTTCCGGGACAGGGCCGGGTGAGCAGTACTTC.

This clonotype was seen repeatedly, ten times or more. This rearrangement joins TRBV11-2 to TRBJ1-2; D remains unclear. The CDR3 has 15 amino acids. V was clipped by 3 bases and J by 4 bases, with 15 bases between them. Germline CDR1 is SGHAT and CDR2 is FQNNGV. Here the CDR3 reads CASSLAIAFGYGYTF. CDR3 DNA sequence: TGTGCCAGCAGCTTGGCGATTGCTTTTGGCTATGGCTACACCTTC.

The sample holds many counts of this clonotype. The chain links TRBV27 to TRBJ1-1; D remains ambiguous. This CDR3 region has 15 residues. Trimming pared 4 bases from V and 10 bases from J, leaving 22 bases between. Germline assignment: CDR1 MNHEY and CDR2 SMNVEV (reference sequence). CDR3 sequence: CASSSPAGRPFGAFF. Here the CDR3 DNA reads TGTGCCAGCAGTTCCCCCGCCGGGAGACCGTTCGGAGCTTTCTTT.

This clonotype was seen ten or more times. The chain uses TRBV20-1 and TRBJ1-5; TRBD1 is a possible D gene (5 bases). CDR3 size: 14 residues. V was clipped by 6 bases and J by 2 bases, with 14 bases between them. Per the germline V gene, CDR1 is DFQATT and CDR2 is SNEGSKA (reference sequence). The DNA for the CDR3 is TGCAGTGCGGGAATAAGGGGCGGCAATCAGCCCCAGCATTTT. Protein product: CSAGIRGGNQPQHF.

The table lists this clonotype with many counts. Here the CDR3 reads CASSEVKAGVGADTQYF. The CDR3 DNA reads TGTGCCAGCAGTGAAGTTAAGGCGGGAGTGGGTGCGGATACGCAGTATTTT. The V gene is TRBV2, the J gene TRBJ2-3; 7 bases are shared with TRBD2. CDR1 is SNHLY and CDR2 is FYNNEI in the germline V gene. Losses at the gene ends were 1 base for V and 6 bases for J; bases not matched to a gene: 13. This CDR3 contains 17 residues.

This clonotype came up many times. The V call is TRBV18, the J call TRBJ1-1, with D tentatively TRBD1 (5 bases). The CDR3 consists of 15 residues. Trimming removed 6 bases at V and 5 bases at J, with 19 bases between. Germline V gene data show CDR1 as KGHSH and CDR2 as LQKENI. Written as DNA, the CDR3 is TGTGCCAGCTCGGTGAACATGGGATGGGGGACTGAAGCTTTCTTT. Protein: CASSVNMGWGTEAFF.

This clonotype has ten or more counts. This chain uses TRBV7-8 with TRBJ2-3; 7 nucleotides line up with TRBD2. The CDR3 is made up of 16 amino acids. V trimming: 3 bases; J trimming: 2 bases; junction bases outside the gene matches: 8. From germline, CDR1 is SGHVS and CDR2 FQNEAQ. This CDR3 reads CASSFDSGLNTDTQYF. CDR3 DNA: TGTGCCAGCAGCTTCGATAGCGGGCTAAACACAGATACGCAGTATTTT.

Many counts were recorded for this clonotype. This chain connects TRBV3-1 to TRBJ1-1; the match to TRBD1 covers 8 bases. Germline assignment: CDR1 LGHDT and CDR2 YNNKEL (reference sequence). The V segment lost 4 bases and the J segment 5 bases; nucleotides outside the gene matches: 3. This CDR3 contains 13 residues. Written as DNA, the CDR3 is TGTGCCAGCAGCCTCAGGGGGCAAACTGAAGCTTTCTTT. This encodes CASSLRGQTEAFF.

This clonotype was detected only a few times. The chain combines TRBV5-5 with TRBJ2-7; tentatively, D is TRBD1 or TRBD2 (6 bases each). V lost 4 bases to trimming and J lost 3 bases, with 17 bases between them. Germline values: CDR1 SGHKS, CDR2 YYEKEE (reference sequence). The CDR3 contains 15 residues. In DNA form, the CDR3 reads TGTGCCAGCAGCCTAAGGGAGGACAGTGTCTACGAGCAGTACTTC. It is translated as CASSLREDSVYEQYF.

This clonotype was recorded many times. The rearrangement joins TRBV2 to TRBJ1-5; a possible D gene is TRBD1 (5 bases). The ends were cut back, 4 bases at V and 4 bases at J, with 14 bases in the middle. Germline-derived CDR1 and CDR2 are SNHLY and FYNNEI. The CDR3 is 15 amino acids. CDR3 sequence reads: CASSVSRDWNQPQHF. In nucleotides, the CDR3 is TGTGCCAGCAGTGTCAGCAGGGATTGGAATCAGCCCCAGCATTTT.

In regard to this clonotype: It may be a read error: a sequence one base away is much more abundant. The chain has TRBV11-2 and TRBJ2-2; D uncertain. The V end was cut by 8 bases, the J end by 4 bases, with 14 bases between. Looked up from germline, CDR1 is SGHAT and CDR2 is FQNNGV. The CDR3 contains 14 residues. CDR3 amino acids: CASGSLRGTGELFF. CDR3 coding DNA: TGTGCCAGCGGCTCCCTGAGAGGCACCGGGGAGCTGTTTTTT.